A selection of T cell receptor beta chains follows, all from one sample in a study of cytomegalovirus exposure and HLA in healthy donors. Profiling relied on immunoSEQ multiplex PCR, and the TCRdb table lists in-frame clones only, not all of them. The profile shows 150,000 to 200,000 clones, around 76% of them singletons. The sample taken for sequencing was PBMCs. Every receptor here comes from a woman aged 40 to 50 in good health and CMV-seronegative. CDR3s leave out the opening cysteine and the closing phenylalanine or tryptophan. Rows give clone size only sometimes, using once, few, many, or a class for an expanded clone.

v_call cdr3_length clone_size cdr3_aa
TRBV9 13 . ASSPRLAGDLPMD
TRBV5-4 13 . ASSLTGRNSYEQY
TRBV5-1 12 . ASSPTGEGNTIY
TRBV7-9 13 once ASSREERKNTEAF
TRBV28 13 . ASSLREGRTDTQY
TRBV5-1 13 few ASSFGGLNTGELF
TRBV7-9 13 . ASSQTQGARDTQY
TRBV27 14 . ASSLRLIRESDTQY
TRBV6-6 11 . ASSGQEDQPQH
TRBV27 12 . ASSPGQGKETQY
TRBV7-8 11 . ASSRIQTDTQY
TRBV4-2 11 . ASSQGAQETQY
TRBV6-1 11 . ASRGGQPNEQF
TRBV5-4 14 . ASSLGRAQSNYGYT
TRBV6-1 13 . ASSGRGSTNHEQY
TRBV10-1 10 . ASSEATGMAF
TRBV7-9 13 . ASSLTGLGPHEQF
TRBV14 13 . ASSHRTSVAYEQY
TRBV28 12 . ASKGGQAHEKLF
TRBV28 13 . ASLGGGGKNYGYT
TRBV9 12 . ASSPGQDTYGYT
TRBV7-6 13 . ASSLGTQAGETQY
TRBV5-1 12 few ASSLGGTNTEAF
TRBV7-9 14 . ASSPLGLAAADTQY
TRBV19 13 few ASSPRTGTNTEAF
TRBV11-2 12 . ASSFSQGETEAF
TRBV2 13 . ASSGLAGNTGELF
TRBV5-1 12 . ASSLGQASRIQY
TRBV6-1 12 . ASSQSQGHYEQY
TRBV28 13 . ASSLVGRRDNEQF
TRBV9 14 once ASSAGPQPSGNTIY
TRBV7-2 12 . ASSSGRFSYEQY
TRBV6-1 11 . ASQSHFSYEQY
TRBV6-6 12 . ASSRGTGSVEQY
TRBV6-5 13 . ASSRGKTGFNEQF